This TCR beta chain was identified in a study of cytomegalovirus exposure and HLA in healthy donors. This CDR3 comprises 13 residues. V gave up 1 base and J gave up 7 bases, with 9 bases separating them. CDR1 and CDR2 from the germline V gene are SGHRS and YFSETQ. Primers for the PCR totalled 60 Vbeta and 13 Jbeta. Here immunoSEQ multiplex PCR was the method, and the copy in TCRdb shows in-frame clones only, minus some. The sample carries approximately 110,000 clones, around three quarters recorded once. This sequence joins TRBV5-1 and TRBJ2-1; D is ambiguous. This clonotype was sampled from a female donor in good health and CMV-seropositive. The sequencing sample was made of PBMCs. The CDR3: CASSLRFMNEQFF. In DNA form, the CDR3 reads TGCGCCAGCAGCTTGCGTTTTATGAATGAGCAGTTCTTC.